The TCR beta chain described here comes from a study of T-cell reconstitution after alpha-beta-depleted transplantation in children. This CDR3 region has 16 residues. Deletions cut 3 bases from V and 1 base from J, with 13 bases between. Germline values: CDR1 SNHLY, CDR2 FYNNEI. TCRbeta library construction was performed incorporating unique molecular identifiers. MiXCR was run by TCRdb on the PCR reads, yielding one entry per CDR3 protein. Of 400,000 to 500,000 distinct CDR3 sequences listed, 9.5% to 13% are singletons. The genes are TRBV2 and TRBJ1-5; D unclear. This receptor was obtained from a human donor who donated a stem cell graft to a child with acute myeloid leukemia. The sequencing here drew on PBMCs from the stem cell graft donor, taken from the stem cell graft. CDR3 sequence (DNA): TGTGCCAGCAGTGAGGGCGGGAGAAGGAGCAATCAGCCCCAGCATTTT. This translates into CASSEGGRRSNQPQHF. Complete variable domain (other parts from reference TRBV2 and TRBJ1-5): EPEVTQTPSHQVTQMGQEVILRCVPISNHLYFYWYRQILGQKVEFLVSFYNNEISEKSEIFDDQFSVERPDGSNFTLKIRSTKLEDSAMYFCASSEGGRRSNQPQHFGDGTRLSIL.